Reported below is one TCR beta chain. The V end was cut by 4 bases, the J end by 4 bases, with 17 bases between. The V gene's germline CDR1 is LNHDA and CDR2 SQIVND (reference sequence). This CDR3 spans 17 amino acids. This sample was included in a study of blood T cell repertoires in COVID-19. About the study: Spain, Italy and the United States supplied samples that represented acute and convalescent COVID-19. T cells, B-cell-depleted T cells, or PBMCs supplied cDNA or gDNA.

Per the original methods: The assay estimated nucleated cells by amplifying reference gene primers. Clones were sequenced by immunoSEQ multiplex PCR, and TCRdb holds only the in-frame ones, with some missing. V and J calls and clone size follow that table, whereas D and trimming were derived from the DNA. The sample has about 290,000 clones; about nine tenths are singletons. The source is a woman between 40 and 50 years old who had recovered from COVID-19. The chain combines TRBV19 with TRBJ2-6; D may be TRBD1 (5 bases). The sequencing sample was made of peripheral blood. Written as DNA, the CDR3 is TGTGCCAGTAGTAAAGGCAGGGTAGGCTCCGGGGCCAACGTCCTGACTTTC. This translates into CASSKGRVGSGANVLTF.